The entry below gives a single T cell receptor (beta chain) sequence along with its context. The repertoire was sequenced with immunoSEQ multiplex PCR; TCRdb's copy has only in-frame clones and lacks some. The sample yields approximately 280,000 clones, 65% to 85% seen once. The data originate from a study of blood T cell repertoires in COVID-19. The V gene end was trimmed by 3 bases and the J gene end by 7 bases; junction bases not matched to a gene: 11. This CDR3 has 16 amino acids. CDR1 is MNHEY and CDR2 is SVGAGI in the germline V gene. The sequence derives from a human donor with COVID-19, enrolled during active disease. The donor label of this sample is uncertain. The sample consisted of peripheral blood. The chain uses TRBV6-5 and TRBJ2-1, with 8 nucleotides matching TRBD2. In nucleotides, the CDR3 is TGTGCCAGCAGTTATAGAACCGGGACTAGGTATAATGAGCAGTTCTTC. Translation: CASSYRTGTRYNEQFF.